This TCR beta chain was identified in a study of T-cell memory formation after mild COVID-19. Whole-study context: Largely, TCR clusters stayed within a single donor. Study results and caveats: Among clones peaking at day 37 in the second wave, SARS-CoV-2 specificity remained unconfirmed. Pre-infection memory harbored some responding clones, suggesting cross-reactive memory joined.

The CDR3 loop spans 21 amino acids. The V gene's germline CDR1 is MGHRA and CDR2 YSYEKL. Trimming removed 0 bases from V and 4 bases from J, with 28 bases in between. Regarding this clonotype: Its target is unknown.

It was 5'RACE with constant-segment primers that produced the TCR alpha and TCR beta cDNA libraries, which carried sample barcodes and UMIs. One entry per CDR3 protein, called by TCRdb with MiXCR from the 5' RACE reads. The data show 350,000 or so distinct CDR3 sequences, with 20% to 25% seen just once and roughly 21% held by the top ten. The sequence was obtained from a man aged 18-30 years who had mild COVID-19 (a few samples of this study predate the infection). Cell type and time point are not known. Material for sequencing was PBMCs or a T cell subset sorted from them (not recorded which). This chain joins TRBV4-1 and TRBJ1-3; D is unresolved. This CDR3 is CASSQDLWEPSAGRPGNTIYF. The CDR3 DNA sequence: TGCGCCAGCAGCCAAGATTTATGGGAACCGTCCGCGGGAAGGCCGGGAAACACCATATATTTT.